The T cell receptor beta chain described here comes from a study of shared clonotypes between healthy human individuals. As for the study in general: CD4 naive cells filled three plates per donor, CD4 memory three, CD8 naive two and CD8 memory one. Whole-study findings and limits: Several donors showed sharing of approximately 5% of naive CD4 clonotypes.

As to this clone: Its antigen is not identified.

Per the original data handling: For the immunoSEQ data, sequences were junction-only without quality scores, so filtering differed. Clones were sequenced by immunoSEQ multiplex PCR, and TCRdb holds only the in-frame ones, with some missing. That table is the source of V, J and clone size, and D and trimming were worked out from the DNA. The table has under 650,000 clones, roughly 95% seen once. The donors were all Caucasian adults (living in Nashville, Tennessee). The germline gives CDR1 SGHRS, CDR2 YFSETQ. CDR3 length equals 19 residues. V lost 0 bases, J lost 1 base, and 12 bases stayed unmatched. The sample comprised naive CD4+ T cells sorted from blood. Subset meaning: CD45RA+ positively selected. The origin of this receptor is a woman aged 25 to 39 in good health. This chain joins TRBV5-1 and TRBJ2-5; 10 bases agree with TRBD1. CDR3 amino acids: CASSLEGDRGQRGQETQYF. Here the CDR3 DNA reads TGCGCCAGCAGCTTGGAAGGGGACAGGGGCCAGAGAGGCCAAGAGACCCAGTACTTC. The complete variable domain, with remaining parts taken from reference TRBV5-1 and TRBJ2-5, reads KAGVTQTPRYLIKTRGQQVTLSCSPISGHRSVSWYQQTPGQGLQFLFEYFSETQRNKGNFPGRFSGRQFSNSRSEMNVSTLELGDSALYLCASSLEGDRGQRGQETQYFGPGTRLLVL.